These T cell receptor beta chains were read from a single sample in a study of regulatory T cells in long-lasting Graves disease. From the multiplex PCR reads, TCRdb called clonotypes with MiXCR, one entry per CDR3 protein. The repertoire holds roughly 500,000 distinct CDR3 sequences, with 20% to 25% as singletons. This sample comprised peripheral blood mononuclear cells (PBMCs), obtained when the disease was refractory, from a patient treated with antithyroid drugs. The receptors derive from a female donor with Graves disease. The CDR3 runs from the conserved cysteine through the conserved F or W. The order of the fields is V gene, clone size, J gene, D gene, CDR3 DNA, CDR3 protein. D genes are given only for firm matches. Some rows have no size entry. The others give once, few or many, or a class for an expanded clone.

TRBV28	many	TRBJ2-7	TRBD1	TGTGCCAGCTTAACTTCCAGGGGGTACGAGCAGTACTTC	CASLTSRGYEQYF
TRBV28	many	TRBJ1-6	NA	TGTGCCAGCAGTCCACCAGGGAGATCGAATAATTCACCCCTCCACTTT	CASSPPGRSNNSPLHF
TRBV20-1	NA	TRBJ1-1	NA	TGCAGTGCCCCTCCGGGGGGGACTGAAGCTTTCTTT	CSAPPGGTEAFF
TRBV7-2	NA	TRBJ1-1	NA	TGTGCCAGCAGCTTAGCTTGGGGGCAGGGTGAAGCTTTCTTT	CASSLAWGQGEAFF
TRBV20-1	few	TRBJ2-5	NA	TGCAGTGCTAGGGTGCTAGCGATAGAGACCCAGTACTTC	CSARVLAIETQYF
TRBV19	NA	TRBJ2-7	TRBD1	TGTGCCAGTAGTCAAGGACAGGGGGTTCTACCCTACGAGCAGTACTTC	CASSQGQGVLPYEQYF
TRBV7-9	few	TRBJ2-1	NA	TGTGCCAGCAGCTTGTATGTAAATGAGCAGTTCTTC	CASSLYVNEQFF
TRBV27	many	TRBJ1-1	NA	TGTGCCAGCAGTTTACGGGCAGAGGGGGACACTGAAGCTTTCTTT	CASSLRAEGDTEAFF
TRBV6-1	few	TRBJ1-1	NA	TGTGCCAGTTACAGGTGGGGCACTGAAGCTTTCTTT	CASYRWGTEAFF
TRBV19	few	TRBJ1-5	NA	TGTGCCAGTAGATCCGGGACGGCCGGTCCCAATCAGCCCCAGCATTTT	CASRSGTAGPNQPQHF
TRBV12-3/TRBV12-4	many	TRBJ2-5	TRBD1	TGTGCCAGCAGTCAAAGGGGCGGACAGGACCAAGAGACCCAGTACTTC	CASSQRGGQDQETQYF
TRBV3-1	NA	TRBJ2-7	TRBD2	TGTGCCAGCAGCCTCATGACTAGCGGGAGGGACGAGCAGTACTTC	CASSLMTSGRDEQYF
TRBV27	many	TRBJ2-7	TRBD2	TGTGCCAGCAGGGGTAGCGGGGCCTACGAGCAGTACTTC	CASRGSGAYEQYF
TRBV2	NA	TRBJ1-2	NA	TGTGCCAGCAGCCCCGGGCCCCAATATGGCTACACCTTC	CASSPGPQYGYTF
TRBV28	many	TRBJ1-2	NA	TGTGCCAGCAGTTCCGACTCGCATGGCTACACCTTC	CASSSDSHGYTF
TRBV7-9	NA	TRBJ2-3	NA	TGTGCCAGCAGCTCGGGTCGACAGTTTTATTTT	CASSSGRQFYF
TRBV7-9	few	TRBJ1-1	NA	TGTGCCAGCAGCTTACCCCTCAAGCCAAGGGACACTGAAGCTTTCTTT	CASSLPLKPRDTEAFF
TRBV14	NA	TRBJ2-2	NA	TGTGCCAGCAGCCAAGACGGGCGGACCTGGGGCACCGGGGAGCTGTTTTTT	CASSQDGRTWGTGELFF
TRBV20-1	few	TRBJ1-6	TRBD1	TGCAGTGCTACCCCGGGACAGGGGGATTCACCCCTCCACTTT	CSATPGQGDSPLHF
TRBV27	many	TRBJ1-2	TRBD1	TGTGCCAGCAGAGACAGGGTAGACTATGGCTACACCTTC	CASRDRVDYGYTF
TRBV20-1	NA	TRBJ1-1	NA	TGCAGTGCTGAGAGAGGGACTGAAGCTTTCTTT	CSAERGTEAFF
TRBV14	NA	TRBJ1-2	TRBD1	TGTGCCAGCAGCCAGGTGGGACAGGATCTTTATGGCTACACCTTC	CASSQVGQDLYGYTF
TRBV27	many	TRBJ2-7	NA	TGTGCCAGCTTCCAGGGAAGCGAGCAGTACTTC	CASFQGSEQYF
TRBV28	many	TRBJ2-7	TRBD1	TGTGCCAGCAGGACAACAGGGGGGTACGAGCAGTACTTC	CASRTTGGYEQYF
TRBV6-5	NA	TRBJ2-7	TRBD1	TGTGCCAGCAGTTCCGGGGGACAGGGTATAGGCGAGCAGTACTTC	CASSSGGQGIGEQYF
TRBV9	many	TRBJ1-2	TRBD1	TGTGCCAGCAGCGTAGCTACAACGGGACAGGGTGGTGGCTACACCTTC	CASSVATTGQGGGYTF
TRBV20-1	few	TRBJ1-1	NA	TGCAGTGCTTTAACGGCGAGTACTGAAGCTTTCTTT	CSALTASTEAFF
TRBV12-3/TRBV12-4	many	TRBJ1-5	NA	TGTGCCAGCAGTTTATATGAAAGGGGGCCCCAGCATTTT	CASSLYERGPQHF
TRBV6-5	few	TRBJ2-3	TRBD2	TGTGCCAGCAACTCACCCCTAGCGGGAGCAGATACGCAGTATTTT	CASNSPLAGADTQYF
TRBV7-9	few	TRBJ2-2	TRBD2	TGTGCCAGCAGCTCTCAGGCCACTAGCGGGGGCACCGGGGAGCTGTTTTTT	CASSSQATSGGTGELFF
TRBV28	NA	TRBJ2-3	TRBD2	TGTGCCAGCAGTTCCTTAGCGGGAGAAAGCACAGATACGCAGTATTTT	CASSSLAGESTDTQYF
TRBV3-1	NA	TRBJ2-7	TRBD2	TGTGCCAGCAGCCAGAATCTAGCGGGTGGCGAGCAGTACTTC	CASSQNLAGGEQYF
TRBV7-9	NA	TRBJ2-3	NA	TGTGCCAGCAGCTTAGCGCTAACGGCAGAGAGAAGCACAGATACGCAGTATTTT	CASSLALTAERSTDTQYF
TRBV12-3/TRBV12-4	many	TRBJ1-2	TRBD1	TGTGCCAGCAGTTCCCGGAACCGACAGGGAATGGGGGGCTACACCTTC	CASSSRNRQGMGGYTF
TRBV20-1	many	TRBJ1-6	NA	TGCAGTGCTAGTGCGGGGGAGTCCTATAATTCACCCCTCCACTTT	CSASAGESYNSPLHF
TRBV28	NA	TRBJ1-2	TRBD1	TGTGCCAGCAGTTTACCGGGACAGGGTCATGGCTACACCTTC	CASSLPGQGHGYTF
TRBV20-1	NA	TRBJ2-7	TRBD2	TGCAGTGCGGGGGGAGGACTAGCGGGAGGCGAGCAGTACTTC	CSAGGGLAGGEQYF
TRBV24-1	many	TRBJ1-2	TRBD1	TGTGCCACCAGTGATCCGAAACAGGGGACTAACTATGGCTACACCTTC	CATSDPKQGTNYGYTF
TRBV5-1	many	TRBJ1-1	NA	TGCGCCAGCAGCTTGGCGGGTTCCTGGACTGAAGCTTTCTTT	CASSLAGSWTEAFF
TRBV3-1	few	TRBJ1-1	NA	TGTGCCAGCAGCCAAGACAGGGTGTGGGGAGCTTTCTTT	CASSQDRVWGAFF
TRBV28	many	TRBJ2-7	TRBD1	TGTGCCAGCAGCTCATTTGACCAACAGGGGCGGGAGCAGTACTTC	CASSSFDQQGREQYF
TRBV7-9	NA	TRBJ1-5	NA	TGTGCCAGCAGCTTAGAACGTCAGCCCCAGCATTTT	CASSLERQPQHF